The 20 T cell receptor beta chains reported below all come from one sample, sequenced in a study of blood T cell repertoires in COVID-19. The data were produced by immunoSEQ multiplex PCR, yet TCRdb's version contains in-frame clones alone and is incomplete. The sample consists of roughly 300,000 clones, approximately 85% of them appearing once. Sample: peripheral blood. The receptors come from a human donor in a cohort sampled during active COVID-19.

CDR3 in DNA: TGTGCCACCGGGACAGGGGGTTACACTGAAGCTTTCTTT. Protein sequence: CATGTGGYTEAFF. The genes are TRBV25-1 and TRBJ1-1; 11 positions match TRBD1. The CDR3 runs to 13 residues. Germline V lookup: CDR1 MGHDK, CDR2 SYGVNS. V lost 10 bases and J lost 3; bases outside the gene matches: 4.

The gene calls are TRBV6-1 and TRBJ2-3, with 9 bases fitting TRBD2. There are 16 residues in the CDR3. Germline V CDR1 and CDR2: MNHNS, SASEGT. Trimming at V came to 1 base and at J to 2 bases, leaving 4 bases not matched to a gene. DNA for the CDR3: TGTGCCAGCAGTGAAGGGGCGGGGGGGCACACAGATACGCAGTATTTT. This translates into CASSEGAGGHTDTQYF.

The V gene is TRBV6-5, the J gene TRBJ1-2; D is uncertain. Trimming took off 5 bases at V and 7 bases at J, with 8 bases between the two ends. This CDR3 has 11 amino acids. Germline V CDR1 and CDR2: MNHEY, SVGAGI. CDR3 sequence reads: CASSPGSGYTF. The CDR3 bases are TGTGCCAGCAGTCCAGGCAGTGGCTACACCTTC.

V usage is TRBV7-3 and J usage is TRBJ2-3, with TRBD2 as a possible D gene (5 bases). Per germline, CDR1 SGHTA and CDR2 FQGTGA. The CDR3 contains 14 residues. Trimming pared 2 bases from V and 11 bases from J, leaving 17 bases between. The chain's CDR3 is CASSLRPRNGMQYF. CDR3 coding DNA: TGTGCCAGCAGCTTACGCCCCCGCAACGGGATGCAGTATTTT.

The J gene is TRBJ2-7, the V gene TRBV18, with 7 positions matching TRBD1. Per germline, CDR1 KGHSH and CDR2 LQKENI. V lost 1 base, J lost 4 bases, and 4 bases stayed unmatched. This CDR3 is built from 14 residues. The DNA for the CDR3 is TGTGCCAGCTCACCACGGTCGGGACAGTACGAGCAGTACTTC. Its translation: CASSPRSGQYEQYF.

In this sample, this clone turned up a few times. This chain uses TRBV24-1 with TRBJ2-7; 8 bases match TRBD1. J lost 2 bases, V lost 9 bases, and 5 bases had no gene match. The CDR3 totals 13 residues. The germline V gene encodes CDR1 KGHDR and CDR2 SFDVKD. The chain's CDR3 is CATGTGATYEQYF. The CDR3 nucleotides are TGTGCCACCGGGACAGGCGCCACCTACGAGCAGTACTTC.

Comments on this clone: The junction departs from the called germline gene at one end, perhaps through a read error. This chain links TRBV24-1 with TRBJ1-4, with no clear D. The CDR3 totals 15 residues. Germline CDR1 reads KGHDR; CDR2 reads SFDVKD. Here the CDR3 DNA reads TGTGCCACCAGTGATTCGGGAGACCCACATGACAAACTGTTTTTT. Translation gives CATSDSGDPHDKLFF.

The V gene is TRBV3-1 (or the pseudogene TRBV3-2), the J gene TRBJ1-2, with 7 bases aligning to TRBD1. The CDR3 consists of 14 residues. Trimming removed 2 bases from V and 2 bases from J; junction bases left unmatched: 2. CDR1 is LGHDT and CDR2 is YNNKEL in the germline V gene (reference sequence). This CDR3 reads CASSQLTGNYGYTF. The CDR3 region has the DNA TGTGCCAGCAGCCAATTGACAGGGAACTATGGCTACACCTTC.

The chain uses TRBV7-3 and TRBJ1-2, with D possibly matching TRBD1 (5 bases). The CDR3 spans 13 residues. Germline V CDR1 and CDR2: SGHTA, FQGTGA. The V end was cut by 6 bases, the J end by 7 bases, with 15 bases between. In DNA, the CDR3 is TGTGCCAGCAGACCAACGGGGGAGGGTGGCTACACCTTC. Translating gives CASRPTGEGGYTF.

The rearrangement uses TRBV19 and TRBJ1-6, with 9 bases aligning to TRBD1. Germline CDR1 and CDR2: LNHDA and SQIVND (reference sequence). The V segment lost 3 bases and the J segment 10 bases; nucleotides outside the gene matches: 7. CDR3 length equals 15 residues. The CDR3: CASSIAQGAESPLHF. In DNA form, the CDR3 reads TGTGCCAGTAGTATCGCACAGGGGGCCGAGTCACCCCTCCACTTT.

This clone was picked up a small number of times. This sequence joins TRBV5-1 and TRBJ1-6; TRBD1 aligns across 9 bases. The CDR3 sequence is 13 residues long. Germline V gives CDR1 SGHRS, CDR2 YFSETQ. V trimming: 6 bases; J trimming: 8 bases; junction bases outside the gene matches: 3. CDR3 in amino acids: CASTDRGHSPLHF. The CDR3 DNA reads as TGCGCCAGCACGGACAGGGGCCATTCACCCCTCCACTTT.

V is TRBV27 and J is TRBJ2-2; 8 bases fit TRBD1. There are 15 residues in the CDR3. Germline V gives CDR1 MNHEY, CDR2 SMNVEV (reference sequence). Trimming at V came to 5 bases and at J to 3 bases, leaving 5 bases not matched to a gene. CDR3 residues: CASSLDRGHTGELFF. The CDR3 coding sequence is TGTGCCAGCAGTCTTGACAGGGGACACACCGGGGAGCTGTTTTTT.

CDR3 coding DNA: TGTGCCATCAGTGAAGTGGGGCCCTCCTACGAGCAGTACTTC. Protein: CAISEVGPSYEQYF. The chain couples TRBV10-3 to TRBJ2-7, with D maybe TRBD1 (5 bases). This CDR3 spans 14 amino acids. Between the trimmed V and J ends, which lost 3 bases and 0 bases, there was a span of 9 bases. Germline V gene lookup returns CDR1 ENHRY and CDR2 SYGVKD.

The chain employs TRBV4-2 and TRBJ1-2, with D tentatively TRBD1 (5 bases). This CDR3 region has 13 residues. Germline assignment: CDR1 LGHNA and CDR2 YNFKEQ. V dropped 2 bases and J dropped 6 bases, with 10 bases sitting between them. This chain's CDR3 is CASSQTGGDGYTF. The CDR3 nucleotides read TGTGCCAGCAGCCAAACTGGGGGGGATGGCTACACCTTC.

This rearrangement joins TRBV14 to TRBJ2-7, with TRBD1 identical over 7 bases. Germline V gene lookup returns CDR1 SGHDN and CDR2 FVKESK. The V and J ends lost 6 bases and 6 bases, in that order; junction bases with no gene match: 11. CDR3 length: 14 residues. CDR3 bases: TGTGCCAGCAGTTACGGACAGGTGGGCCTCGAGCAGTACTTC. Amino acid sequence: CASSYGQVGLEQYF.

This clone was recorded many times. The chain is built from TRBV11-2 and TRBJ1-2, with D possibly being TRBD1 (5 bases). Per germline, CDR1 SGHAT and CDR2 FQNNGV. The V and J ends lost 3 bases and 2 bases respectively, with 10 bases between them. The CDR3 loop spans 14 amino acids. CDR3 coding DNA: TGTGCCAGCAGCTTCGGACATACCAACTATGGCTACACCTTC. This gives the protein CASSFGHTNYGYTF.

This clone has only one observation. The identical CDR3 is also encoded by other nucleotide sequences in the sample. This chain connects TRBV30 to TRBJ1-2; D gene uncertain. This CDR3 comprises 12 residues. The V and J ends lost 0 bases and 5 bases respectively, with 7 bases between them. Germline lookup yields CDR1 GTSNPN and CDR2 SVGIG (reference sequence). The CDR3 spells CAWSVRGYGYTF. The CDR3 DNA sequence: TGTGCCTGGAGTGTGCGGGGATATGGCTACACCTTC.

The V and J genes are TRBV12-3 or TRBV12-4 and TRBJ1-2, with a possible D match to TRBD1 (5 bases). This CDR3 spans 12 amino acids. V lost 8 bases and J 3 bases, leaving 10 bases between the germline ends. CDR3 amino acids: CASGQGYYGYTF. CDR3 DNA: TGTGCCAGCGGGCAGGGCTACTATGGCTACACCTTC.

The chain has TRBV14 and TRBJ2-7; D might be TRBD2 (5 bases). This CDR3 has 17 amino acids. Trimming removed 0 bases from V and 3 bases from J, with 18 bases in between. Germline V gene data show CDR1 as SGHDN and CDR2 as FVKESK. The CDR3 region has the DNA TGTGCCAGCAGCCAAGAATACACTGGGAGATCCAACTACGAGCAGTACTTC. Its protein is CASSQEYTGRSNYEQYF.

V is TRBV7-3 and J is TRBJ2-3, with a weak D call TRBD2 (6 bases). From germline, CDR1 is SGHTA and CDR2 FQGTGA. The CDR3 has 14 residues. V was clipped by 6 bases and J by 2 bases, with 12 bases between them. CDR3 bases: TGTGCCAGCAGTCTCGGGACTTCCACAGATACGCAGTATTTT. Translated: CASSLGTSTDTQYF. Supplemented by reference TRBV7-3 and TRBJ2-3, the full variable domain reads GAGVSQTPSNKVTEKGKYVELRCDPISGHTALYWYRQSLGQGPEFLIYFQGTGAADDSGLPNDRFFAVRPEGSVSTLKIQRTERGDSAVYLCASSLGTSTDTQYFGPGTRLTVL.